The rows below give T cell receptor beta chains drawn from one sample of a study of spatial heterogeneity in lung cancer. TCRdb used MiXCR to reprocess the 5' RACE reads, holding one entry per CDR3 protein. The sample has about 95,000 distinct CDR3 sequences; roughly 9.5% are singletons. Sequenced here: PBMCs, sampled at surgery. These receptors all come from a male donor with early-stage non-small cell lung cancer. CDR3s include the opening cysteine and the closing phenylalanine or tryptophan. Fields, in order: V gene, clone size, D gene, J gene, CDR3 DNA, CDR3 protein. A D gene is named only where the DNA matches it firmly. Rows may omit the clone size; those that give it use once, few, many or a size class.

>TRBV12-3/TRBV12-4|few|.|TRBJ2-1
TGTGCCTGTACAGAGGGATTTCTAATTTACAATGAGCAGTTCTTC
CACTEGFLIYNEQFF
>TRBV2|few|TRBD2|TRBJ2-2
TGTGCCAGCAGGATGACTAGCGGGTATTCCGGGGAGCTGTTTTTT
CASRMTSGYSGELFF
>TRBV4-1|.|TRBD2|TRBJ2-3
TGCGCCAGCAGCCATCTAGCAAAGCGGGAGGACACAGATACGCAGTATTTT
CASSHLAKREDTDTQYF
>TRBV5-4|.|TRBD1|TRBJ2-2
TGTGCCAGCAGCTTGGGTCCGGGACAGGGGATCACCGGGGAGCTGTTTTTT
CASSLGPGQGITGELFF
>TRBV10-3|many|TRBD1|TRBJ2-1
TGTGCCAGCTGGGACAGGGCAGGCGAGCAGTTCTTC
CASWDRAGEQFF
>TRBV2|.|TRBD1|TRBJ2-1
TGTGCCAGCAGGCCGACAGGGATGGCCTACAATGAGCAGTTCTTC
CASRPTGMAYNEQFF
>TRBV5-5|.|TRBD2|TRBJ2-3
TGTGCCAGCAGCTCTCCTAGCGGGGCAGATACGCAGTATTTT
CASSSPSGADTQYF
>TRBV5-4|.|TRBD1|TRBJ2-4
TGTGCCAGCAGCCGACAGGGTGCCAAAAACATTCAGTACTTC
CASSRQGAKNIQYF
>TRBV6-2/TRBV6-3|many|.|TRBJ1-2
TGTGCCAGCAGCCACCGAGGGGGTGGCTACACCTTC
CASSHRGGGYTF
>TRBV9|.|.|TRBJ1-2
TGTGCCAGCAGTGATCAGCAGAACTATGGCTACACCTTC
CASSDQQNYGYTF
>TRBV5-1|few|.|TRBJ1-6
TGCGCCAGCAGCTTAACAGGATTAGGTGGTTCACCCCTCCACTTT
CASSLTGLGGSPLHF